What follows is one T cell receptor beta chain and its context. This clonotype was counted between two and nine times. Its antigen has not been determined. No clone much larger than this one lies a single base away; base qualities are absent. The data stem from a study of T cells in Graves' hyperthyroidism and ophthalmopathy (dated by TCRdb to about 2019). Some background on the complete study: Peripheral blood samples were taken at the time of initial diagnosis, prior to any treatment. To identify distinguishing TCR V-J signatures, a discovery cohort of 90 to 100 patients was used, comprising 40 to 45 with Graves' ophthalmopathy and 57 with stable Graves' hyperthyroidism. Prospective prediction of ophthalmopathy was tested in an independent validation cohort of about 19 hyperthyroidism patients and some 17 patients who later progressed to ophthalmopathy. For training and testing, the roughly 100 patients in the discovery cohort were randomly divided in a 7:3 ratio. Thyroid tissue and blood T-cell repertoires from about 6 Graves' hyperthyroidism patients were also compared in the study. After blood sampling, hyperthyroidism patients were treated with methimazole at a starting dose of 30 mg daily, and ophthalmopathy patients were treated with high-dose intravenous methylprednisolone. TCR Vbeta CDR3 sequencing of some 140 peripheral blood samples (more than 40 ophthalmopathy, 75 to 85 hyperthyroidism and roughly 17 progressor patients) is reported in the paper. General study outcomes and caveats: Most expanded thyroid clonotypes (frequency above 0.001) were also detected in blood, suggesting blood repertoires may reflect thyroid immune responses. A 13 V-J signature model separated ophthalmopathy from stable hyperthyroidism, with about 90% sensitivity and 81.08% specificity in cross-validation and 80%/75% in testing. Sample size was not statistically predetermined, and investigators were not blinded to group allocation. In validation, progression to ophthalmopathy was predicted by the model with around 71% sensitivity and 72.22% specificity, a median of 6.5 months before onset.

Ophthalmopathy patients had moderately to severely active disease, with a Clinical Activity Score of 3 or more, a NOSPECS grade of 4 or more, and a disease duration of less than 3 months. The study excluded patients with uncontrolled infections, other autoimmune diseases, pregnancy or lactation. Diagnoses were established on the basis of clinical symptoms, serum thyroxine and TRAb, thyroid ultrasound, and orbital computed tomography. PBMCs were separated from approximately 9.9 ml of fresh peripheral blood using Ficoll-Paque density gradient centrifugation. Total RNA was extracted using Trizol reagent, and RNA quality was assessed on an Agilent 2100 Bioanalyzer. Amplification of TCR beta CDR3 regions was carried out from RNA transcripts. The first round of RT-PCR for the TCR CDR3 was performed with the HTBI primer set and the Qiagen OneStep RT-PCR kit. Libraries were constructed in a second round of multiplex PCR, after which size selection and purification were carried out. The libraries were sequenced on an Illumina HiSeq2000 using paired-end 100 bp reads. As for the authors' bioinformatics: SOAPnuke was used to process the raw data, removing reads that contained adapters or uncalled bases, had a mean Phred below 15, or lacked an exact match to the constant primer or identifier. COPE v1.2.5 was used to merge the high-quality paired reads, and each unique nucleotide sequence was defined as a clonotype. MiTCR v1.1 was used to align the clonotypes against IMGT TRBV, TRBD and TRBJ reference segments. The analysis was restricted to V-J combinations with a frequency above 0.0001, which together covered 99% to 99.2% of the repertoires. The TCS score was defined as F50 (clonal expansion) divided by E x V (chaos), with BLOSUM62-based TCRdist calculated between CDR3 peptides within each V-J. Welch's t-statistics and random forest reduced around 550 V-J features to under 15, which were used in a naive Bayes classifier (R e1071). TCRdb cleaned the public reads at Q25 with fastp, built clones with MiXCR and kept in-frame beta chains. Each entry is one CDR3 protein sequence, shown with its most common DNA and genes. The V and J calls, along with clone size, are taken from TCRdb and not from the paper's own processing. The sample profile shows roughly 250,000 distinct CDR3 sequences; about 20% of them were found once. The top ten constitute under 65% of the sample.

This receptor was taken from a man aged 30 to 39 with Graves' ophthalmopathy. The specimen sequenced was blood.

Read as DNA, the sequence is TGTGCCAGCAGCTTAGAATACTCGCCGAATCAGCCCCAGCATTTT. This sequence encodes CASSLEYSPNQPQHF. The rearrangement joined TRBV11-2 to TRBJ1-5; no confident D gene assignment can be made. The CDR3 runs 15 residues from the cysteine to the phenylalanine. The kept DNA is CDR3 alone, 45 bases in frame from the first base. The trim is 0 bases for V and 4 bases for J, with a gap of 10 bases between the germline ends. From a lookup of the germline V gene, CDR1 and CDR2 are SGHAT and FQNNGV. The full variable domain, with segments outside the CDR3 supplied by the reference TRBV11-2 and TRBJ1-5 proteins, appears as EAGVAQSPRYKIIEKRQSVAFWCNPISGHATLYWYQQILGQGPKLLIQFQNNGVVDDSQLPKDRFSAERLKGVDSTLKIQPAKLEDSAVYLCASSLEYSPNQPQHFGDGTRLSIL.